This is a list of T cell receptor beta chains from one sample in a study of human T cells and chemical hapten exposure. From the 5' RACE reads, TCRdb called clonotypes with MiXCR, one entry per CDR3 protein. The table lists more than 140,000 distinct CDR3 sequences, about 4% of them singletons. The receptors were sampled from a female donor in good health. Each CDR3 is given with its conserved first and last residue. A D gene is named only where the DNA matches it firmly. A clone size is listed for some rows: how often the clone was seen (once, few, many), or a class if it is expanded.

- TRBJ1-2 TRBV18 many TGTGCCAGCTCACCACTCTCCCAGCTCGGCTATGGCTACACCTTC CASSPLSQLGYGYTF
TRBD1 TRBJ1-1 TRBV7-9 many TGTGCCAGCAGTCACACAGGGGGGAACACTGAAGCTTTCTTT CASSHTGGNTEAFF
- TRBJ1-2 TRBV2 many TGTGCCAGCAGTGGGACACGTCAGGCCCGCGGCTACACCTTC CASSGTRQARGYTF
- TRBJ2-7 TRBV9 few TGTGCCAGCAGCGTAAGTGGAAGCTACGAGCAGTACTTC CASSVSGSYEQYF
- TRBJ1-5 TRBV5-6 many TGTGCCAGCAGCGTCGACAATCAGCCCCAGCATTTT CASSVDNQPQHF
- TRBJ2-3 TRBV7-2 many TGTGCCAGCAGCTTGGGGGGGCGGGGGTCCCGAGATACGCAGTATTTT CASSLGGRGSRDTQYF
- TRBJ1-1 TRBV29-1 - TGCAGCGTACAAGACTCCTTGAACACTGAAGCTTTCTTT CSVQDSLNTEAFF
- TRBJ2-2 TRBV7-8 many TGTGCCAGCAGCTTGGGCGGGGTACACCGGGAGCTGTTTTTT CASSLGGVHRELFF
- TRBJ2-7 TRBV20-1 many TGCAGTGCTAGAGACAGCAGGGCTTACGAGCAGTACTTC CSARDSRAYEQYF
- TRBJ1-1 TRBV11-2 many TGTGCCAGCAGCTTAACTTTTAGGTCGGGCCGCAGACTGAACACTGAAGCTTTCTTT CASSLTFRSGRRLNTEAFF
TRBD1 TRBJ1-1 TRBV6-2/TRBV6-3 many TGTGCCAGCAGTCCCCTGGGACAGGGCAACACTGAAGCTTTCTTT CASSPLGQGNTEAFF
TRBD1 TRBJ2-7 TRBV7-8 many TGTGCCAGCAGCCCCAACCGACCAGGACAGGGGGCATTGTACGAGCAGTACTTC CASSPNRPGQGALYEQYF
- TRBJ1-1 TRBV7-2 many TGTGCCAGCAGCTTACGGTTCCCAGGACGTGAAGCTTTCTTT CASSLRFPGREAFF
- TRBJ1-1 TRBV6-2/TRBV6-3 many TGTGCCAGCAGTTATTTTACAGAGAACACTGAAGCTTTCTTT CASSYFTENTEAFF